A selection of T cell receptor beta chains follows, all from one sample in a study of response to subunit inactivated influenza vaccine. TCRdb itself ran the RT-PCR reads through MiXCR, one entry per CDR3 protein. The sample lists under 500,000 distinct CDR3 sequences; approximately 10% were seen once. Sequenced here: PBMCs from blood, sampled more than 35 days after vaccination. These TCRs come from a man in his fifties who received an inactivated influenza vaccine. Both conserved end residues are part of each CDR3. Clone size appears in some rows only: once, few, many, or a class for an expanded clone.

>many|TRBV7-2|TRBJ1-2
CASSPTTGIFEGYTF
>-|TRBV5-6|TRBJ2-1
CASSTGQPPGLYNEQFF
>many|TRBV12-3/TRBV12-4|TRBJ2-1
CASQGTSGGHEQFF
>-|TRBV4-2|TRBJ2-5
CASSRPGTQETQYF
>few|TRBV20-1|TRBJ1-6
CSAGTGGNSPLHF
>-|TRBV5-1|TRBJ1-2
CASSLRTGGGGYTF
>-|TRBV12-3/TRBV12-4|TRBJ2-7
CASSFYRGHEQYF
>-|TRBV7-9|TRBJ2-1
CASRRGARTGGNNEQFF
>-|TRBV11-2|TRBJ2-5
CASSSIYNKQETQYF
>few|TRBV7-6|TRBJ1-1
CASSLGSGTEAFF
>medium-sized|TRBV29-1|TRBJ2-1
CSVAGLAGEMGNEQFF
>many|TRBV29-1|TRBJ2-7
CSVRTGGYEQYF
>many|TRBV10-3|TRBJ2-5
CAISERETQYF
>-|TRBV11-2|TRBJ1-1
CASSLEGGTPTEAFF
>few|TRBV10-3|TRBJ2-2
CAITEGSGTGGELFF
>many|TRBV5-5|TRBJ1-3
CASSLEVAGYGSGNTIYF
>-|TRBV20-1|TRBJ2-1
CSARSPREQFF
>few|TRBV11-2|TRBJ2-1
CASDPVGTSENEQFF
>few|TRBV29-1|TRBJ2-7
CSVEVRSGMGTYEQYF
>few|TRBV20-1|TRBJ2-1
CSAGGRHGKRGGGNEQFF
>-|TRBV24-1|TRBJ2-5
CATSDWVGGETQYF
>few|TRBV13|TRBJ1-1
CASSLVGPPRGEAFF
>few|TRBV7-2|TRBJ1-1
CASSLVGRGTVDTEAFF
>-|TRBV6-2/TRBV6-3|TRBJ2-3
CASRGRRAADTQYF
>few|TRBV5-1|TRBJ2-4
CASSLAVVGQGENIQYF
>few|TRBV7-9|TRBJ2-3
CASSLLAGNTQYF
>few|TRBV4-3|TRBJ2-5
CASSRWGAGETQYF
>-|TRBV7-9|TRBJ2-3
CASSASISTDTQYF
>-|TRBV3-1|TRBJ2-3
CASSPAHLRTDTQYF
>many|TRBV24-1|TRBJ2-3
CATGGLAGSTDTQYF
>many|TRBV5-1|TRBJ2-3
CASSLEALSGDTQYF
>many|TRBV6-2/TRBV6-3|TRBJ2-7
CASNLQGYEQYF
>-|TRBV28|TRBJ2-7
CASSFGAGETYEQYF
>many|TRBV7-6|TRBJ2-7
CASSLASGGSYEQYF
>once|TRBV6-2/TRBV6-3|TRBJ1-1
CASSYPTGLLMNTEAFF
>-|TRBV12-3/TRBV12-4|TRBJ2-7
CASSLWTGGSYEQYF
>-|TRBV7-2|TRBJ2-3
CASSWFQVSDTQYF
>few|TRBV20-1|TRBJ1-4
CSARDRGSANEKLFF
>-|TRBV6-5|TRBJ2-3
CASSHFAGGAEDTQYF
>-|TRBV9|TRBJ2-3
CASSARDGVTDTQYF
>few|TRBV4-2|TRBJ2-7
CASSQGGTGEEQYF
>many|TRBV20-1|TRBJ2-5
CSAVVAGLETQYF
>few|TRBV5-1|TRBJ2-7
CASSPGVSFGGPNSYEQYF
>-|TRBV6-1|TRBJ2-2
CASRISGGAPTGELFF
>-|TRBV20-1|TRBJ2-7
CSARDSSGTSGVGYEQYF
>-|TRBV4-1|TRBJ2-7
CASSPHGGQGHYEQYF
>many|TRBV7-9|TRBJ2-7
CASSLGGSVGYF
>few|TRBV24-1|TRBJ2-2
CATSDLGGPTSTGELFF
>-|TRBV10-3|TRBJ2-1
CAISGGQGTYNEQFF
>few|TRBV20-1|TRBJ2-1
CSARAGGAYNEQFF
>few|TRBV20-1|TRBJ2-7
CCARDGVDLFSYEQYF
>-|TRBV27|TRBJ2-1
CASSVSRGPYNEQFF
>many|TRBV7-9|TRBJ2-5
CASSFFGGPEETQYF